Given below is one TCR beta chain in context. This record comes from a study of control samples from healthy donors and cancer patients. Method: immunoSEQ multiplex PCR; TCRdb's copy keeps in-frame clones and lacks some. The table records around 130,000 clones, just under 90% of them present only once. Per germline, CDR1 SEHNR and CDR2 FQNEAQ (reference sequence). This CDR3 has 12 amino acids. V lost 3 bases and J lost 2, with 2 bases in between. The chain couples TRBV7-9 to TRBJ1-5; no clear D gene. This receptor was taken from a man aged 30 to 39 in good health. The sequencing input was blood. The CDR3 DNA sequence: TGTGCCAGCAGCTTCGGCAATCAGCCCCAGCATTTT. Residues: CASSFGNQPQHF.